The clone carrying this T cell receptor (beta chain) was recorded at least ten times. A read error may account for a junction end that differs from germline. This sample is part of a study of molecular identifiers for immune sequencing clone quantification. Bulk libraries came from a prior protocol with listed TCR primers. TCRdb passed the PCR reads through MiXCR, listing each CDR3 protein once. Of about 640,000 distinct CDR3 sequences in the sample, 20% were seen once. With 10%, 30% or 50% of RNA, 20,000 to 1,000,000 naive CD8 T cells were sequenced. Naive CD8 T cells, phenotype CD8+CD4-CCR7+CD45RA+, were sorted. The germline gives CDR1 SGHRS, CDR2 YFSETQ. The CDR3 spans 13 residues.

The J gene is TRBJ1-1, the V gene TRBV5-1; D is ambiguous. This receptor was taken from a human donor in good health. Some libraries in this study had Jurkat cell RNA spiked in. The source material was naive CD8+ T cells from blood, with Jurkat cell RNA spiked in. Subset indicated: FACS-sorted CD8+CD4-CCR7+CD45RA+ naive T cells. The CDR3, as DNA: TGTGCCAGCAGTTTAGCAGTGAACACTGAAGCTTTCTTT. Translation gives CASSLAVNTEAFF. The entire variable domain, with the rest obtained from reference TRBV5-1 and TRBJ1-1, is as follows: KAGVTQTPRYLIKTRGQQVTLSCSPISGHRSVSWYQQTPGQGLQFLFEYFSETQRNKGNFPGRFSGRQFSNSRSEMNVSTLELGDSALYLCASSLAVNTEAFFGQGTRLTVV.